These 26 T cell receptor beta chains came from one sample sequenced in a study of a mutant IDH1 vaccine in newly diagnosed glioma. Their antigens remain unidentified. Time point meaning: week 11, during vaccination. Each vaccine dose was 300 ug of mutant IDH1 20-mer peptide, with topical imiquimod. Assay: immunoSEQ multiplex PCR; the TCRdb copy retains only in-frame clones and omits some. The sample carries about 120,000 clones, roughly 90% recorded once. The material sequenced was PBMCs, taken from a glioma patient whose treatment included an IDH1 peptide vaccine. These receptors all come from a woman aged 50 to 65 with glioma.

V usage is TRBV9 and J usage is TRBJ2-7; D gene unclear. Germline loops: CDR1 SGDLS, CDR2 YYNGEE. Deletions cut 0 bases from V and 6 bases from J, with 10 bases between. The CDR3 is 13 amino acids. CDR3 protein: CASSVDNFGEQYF. The DNA of the CDR3 is TGTGCCAGCAGCGTAGATAACTTTGGCGAGCAGTACTTC.

The V gene is TRBV6-5, the J gene TRBJ1-5; D might be TRBD1 (5 bases). The CDR3 has 15 amino acids. Germline values: CDR1 MNHEY, CDR2 SVGAGI. V was clipped by 4 bases and J by 2 bases, with 12 bases between them. CDR3 loop: CASSSRTGGNQPQHF. The DNA of the CDR3 is TGTGCCAGCAGTTCACGGACGGGGGGCAATCAGCCCCAGCATTTT.

The V gene is TRBV29-1, the J gene TRBJ2-4, with D perhaps matching TRBD1 (7 bases). The CDR3 runs 21 residues. Deletions cut 0 bases from V and 2 bases from J, with 29 bases between. Germline V gene sequence: CDR1 SQVTM, CDR2 ANQGSEA. The CDR3 sequence: CSVEDPRATGMGGRTKNIQYF. CDR3 nucleotide sequence: TGCAGCGTTGAAGATCCGAGGGCGACAGGGATGGGGGGTAGGACCAAAAACATTCAGTACTTC.

V and J are TRBV11-2 and TRBJ2-7, with 7 nucleotides matching TRBD2. Trimming took 2 bases from V and 10 from J; bases not matched to a gene: 8. Germline CDR1 reads SGHAT; CDR2 reads FQNNGV. This CDR3 contains 13 residues. CDR3 region: CASSLQRAGDQYF. In nucleotides, the CDR3 is TGTGCCAGCAGCTTACAGCGCGCGGGAGATCAGTACTTC.

The genes are TRBV28 and TRBJ2-7; 7 nucleotides agree with TRBD2. The CDR3 contains 17 residues. The germline V gene has CDR1 MDHEN and CDR2 SYDVKM. V lost 7 bases, J lost 5 bases, and 20 bases stayed unmatched. The chain's CDR3 is CASMPSPGSEGGDEQYF. CDR3 nucleotides: TGTGCCAGCATGCCTTCACCCGGGTCCGAGGGAGGGGACGAGCAGTACTTC.

V and J are TRBV4-1 and TRBJ2-1; weak D call: TRBD2 (7 bases). V lost 9 bases and J lost 5, with 17 bases in between. The CDR3 is made up of 14 amino acids. Germline values: CDR1 MGHRA, CDR2 YSYEKL. CDR3 in DNA: TGCGCCAGTGAGGGGGGGGCGCAGAACAATGAGCAGTTCTTC. Protein product: CASEGGAQNNEQFF.

The chain couples TRBV5-4 to TRBJ2-1, with D tentatively TRBD2 (5 bases). This CDR3 comprises 15 residues. V lost 2 bases to trimming and J lost 4 bases, with 13 bases between them. The germline V gene encodes CDR1 SGHNT and CDR2 YYREEE (reference sequence). In DNA, the CDR3 is TGTGCCAGCAGCTTTATGAGGGAGAGTTACAATGAGCAGTTCTTC. This translates into CASSFMRESYNEQFF.

This chain links TRBV19 with TRBJ2-5; D perhaps matches TRBD2 (5 bases). Trimming left V 5 bases short and J 1 base short, with 11 bases between. This CDR3 has 14 residues. Germline values: CDR1 LNHDA, CDR2 SQIVND (reference sequence). CDR3 nucleotide sequence: TGTGCCAGTAGTCCCCAGCGGAGCCAAGAGACCCAGTACTTC. Amino acid sequence: CASSPQRSQETQYF.

The chain couples TRBV14 to TRBJ2-7, with D perhaps matching TRBD1 or TRBD2 (5 bases each). This CDR3 is built from 17 residues. V dropped 6 bases and J dropped 3 bases, with 24 bases sitting between them. In germline, CDR1 is SGHDN, CDR2 FVKESK. Here the CDR3 reads CASSTARGDRNYYEQYF. In DNA, the CDR3 is TGTGCCAGCAGTACCGCTCGAGGGGATCGCAACTACTACGAGCAGTACTTC. Full variable domain (missing parts from reference TRBV14 and TRBJ2-7): EAGVTQFPSHSVIEKGQTVTLRCDPISGHDNLYWYRRVMGKEIKFLLHFVKESKQDESGMPNNRFLAERTGGTYSTLKVQPAELEDSGVYFCASSTARGDRNYYEQYFGPGTRLTVT.

This chain uses TRBV19 with TRBJ2-1; D is possibly TRBD2 (6 bases). V was cut by 4 bases and J by 0 bases, with 16 bases left in between. CDR1 is LNHDA, CDR2 SQIVND, per germline (reference sequence). This CDR3 region has 17 residues. Here the CDR3 reads CASSTFRDFSSYNEQFF. DNA for the CDR3: TGTGCCAGTAGTACCTTCCGGGACTTCAGCTCCTACAATGAGCAGTTCTTC.

The chain employs TRBV7-9 and TRBJ2-1; TRBD1 matches at 9 bases. The V and J ends lost 4 bases and 8 bases, in that order; junction bases with no gene match: 9. The CDR3 is 15 amino acids. CDR1 is SEHNR and CDR2 is FQNEAQ in the germline V gene (reference sequence). CDR3 nucleotides: TGTGCCAGCAGCTCTACCCGGGACAGGGTCTATGAGCAGTTCTTC. Its translation is CASSSTRDRVYEQFF.

The chain couples TRBV27 to TRBJ2-3; D uncertain. V was trimmed by 1 base and J by 0 bases, leaving 8 bases between them. Germline-derived CDR1 and CDR2 are MNHEY and SMNVEV (reference sequence). This CDR3 region has 15 residues. DNA for the CDR3: TGTGCCAGCAGTTTATTCGGGTACAGCACAGATACGCAGTATTTT. This translates into CASSLFGYSTDTQYF.

The V gene is TRBV7-3, the J gene TRBJ2-7; 7 nucleotides line up with TRBD1. The V segment lost 4 bases and the J segment 4 bases; nucleotides outside the gene matches: 10. This CDR3 contains 15 residues. Germline CDR1 reads SGHTA; CDR2 reads FQGTGA. CDR3 DNA sequence: TGTGCCAGCAGCTGGGTCCCAGGGGGTGATTACGAGCAGTACTTC. The encoded protein is CASSWVPGGDYEQYF.

The chain links TRBV7-3 to TRBJ1-1, with D tentatively TRBD1 (5 bases). This CDR3 is built from 13 residues. Trimming left V 2 bases short and J 7 bases short, with 11 bases between. Germline-derived CDR1 and CDR2 are SGHTA and FQGTGA. For the CDR3, the DNA is TGTGCCAGCAGCTTATACCCTGGGGGTGAAGCTTTCTTT. As protein: CASSLYPGGEAFF.

This clone has more than one count but fewer than ten. V usage is TRBV6-6 and J usage is TRBJ1-4; unclear D gene. In germline, CDR1 is MNHNY, CDR2 SVGAGI (reference sequence). This CDR3 contains 14 residues. Trimming left V 7 bases short and J 7 bases short, with 16 bases between. Written as DNA, the CDR3 is TGTGCCAGCAATAAGGACGGGCAGGCTGAAAAACTGTTTTTT. Amino acids: CASNKDGQAEKLFF.

This clone is termed medium-sized (0.01 to 0.1%). The chain couples TRBV25-1 to TRBJ1-1, with 7 bases aligning to TRBD1. V trimming: 7 bases; J trimming: 1 base; junction bases outside the gene matches: 3. Germline CDR1 and CDR2: MGHDK and SYGVNS. The CDR3 extends over 13 amino acids. Here the CDR3 reads CASKDRRNTEAFF. The CDR3 region has the DNA TGTGCCAGCAAGGACAGGAGGAACACTGAAGCTTTCTTT.

The V and J genes are TRBV19 and TRBJ2-7; TRBD2 aligns across 12 bases. This CDR3 is 14 amino acids long. Trimming took 8 bases from V and 4 from J; bases not matched to a gene: 6. Per the germline V gene, CDR1 is LNHDA and CDR2 is SQIVND (reference sequence). CDR3 loop: CASALLAGGYEQYF. CDR3 DNA: TGTGCCAGTGCATTACTAGCGGGAGGTTACGAGCAGTACTTC.

The chain has TRBV7-2 and TRBJ1-2; a weak D match, TRBD1 (5 bases). Germline V CDR1 and CDR2: SGHTA, FQGNSA. CDR3 size: 16 residues. V shed 6 bases and J shed 4 bases, with 21 bases lying between them. The DNA for the CDR3 is TGTGCCAGCAGGATAGGGACGACATTTGGTGTCTATGGCTACACCTTC. Protein: CASRIGTTFGVYGYTF.

The chain couples TRBV7-8 to TRBJ2-3; D is tentatively TRBD1 or TRBD2 (6 bases each). The V and J ends lost 5 bases and 8 bases respectively, with 11 bases between them. CDR1 and CDR2 from the germline V gene are SGHVS and FQNEAQ. This CDR3 contains 12 residues. CDR3 sequence: CASSPRGPTQYF. CDR3 sequence (DNA): TGTGCCAGCAGCCCCCGGGGGCCTACGCAGTATTTT.

Here the CDR3 reads CACGAEYTEAFF. DNA for the CDR3: TGTGCCTGCGGGGCGGAATACACTGAAGCTTTCTTT. The chain combines TRBV6-1 with TRBJ1-1; possibly TRBD1 for D (5 bases). V lost 11 bases and J 3 bases, leaving 13 bases between the germline ends. The CDR3 consists of 12 residues. Germline loops: CDR1 MNHNS, CDR2 SASEGT.

J is TRBJ1-5 and V is TRBV5-1; a weak D match, TRBD1 (5 bases). The CDR3 extends over 15 amino acids. V was shortened by 0 bases and J by 6 bases, with 13 bases between the two germline ends. Germline V gene lookup returns CDR1 SGHRS and CDR2 YFSETQ. This CDR3 is CASSLDGASGQPQHF. CDR3 nucleotides: TGCGCCAGCAGCTTGGACGGGGCAAGTGGTCAGCCCCAGCATTTT.

The CDR3 DNA is TGTGCCAGCAGCGTAACGGCCCGGGACGGGGCGGGAGGTTACGAGCAGTACTTC. This sequence encodes CASSVTARDGAGGYEQYF. The chain uses TRBV9 and TRBJ2-7, with 8 bases matching TRBD2. The CDR3 totals 18 residues. V lost 1 base to trimming and J lost 4 bases; unmatched junction nucleotides: 16. In germline, CDR1 is SGDLS, CDR2 YYNGEE. The whole variable domain, remainder taken from reference TRBV9 and TRBJ2-7, is DSGVTQTPKHLITATGQRVTLRCSPRSGDLSVYWYQQSLDQGLQFLIQYYNGEERAKGNILERFSAQQFPDLHSELNLSSLELGDSALYFCASSVTARDGAGGYEQYFGPGTRLTVT.

This clone was counted only a few times. The chain joins TRBV18 to TRBJ1-1; 7 bases are shared with TRBD1. The V gene's germline CDR1 is KGHSH and CDR2 LQKENI. Trimming at V came to 6 bases and at J to 3 bases, leaving 4 bases not matched to a gene. There are 13 residues in the CDR3. The CDR3 bases are TGTGCCAGCTCCCTCGGACAGGACACTGAAGCTTTCTTT. Encoded protein: CASSLGQDTEAFF.

V gene TRBV18 combines with J gene TRBJ2-7; the D gene could be TRBD1 or TRBD2 (6 bases each). The V end lost 1 base, the J end lost 5 bases, and 9 bases lay between the germline ends. This CDR3 contains 13 residues. From germline, CDR1 is KGHSH and CDR2 LQKENI. In nucleotides, the CDR3 is TGTGCCAGCTCACCACGGGGGGCCAACGAGCAGTACTTC. This encodes CASSPRGANEQYF.

The CDR3 sequence: CASSPDLGPRNEKLFF. The CDR3 nucleotides are TGCGCCAGCAGCCCAGACTTGGGACCGAGGAATGAAAAACTGTTTTTT. V is TRBV4-1 and J is TRBJ1-4, with D possibly TRBD1 on 5 matching bases. CDR1 is MGHRA and CDR2 is YSYEKL in the germline V gene. V was clipped by 4 bases and J by 5 bases, with 17 bases between them. There are 16 residues in the CDR3.

The chain employs TRBV7-6 and TRBJ2-5; TRBD2 agrees at 8 bases. Per germline, CDR1 SGHVS and CDR2 FNYEAQ. J lost 1 base, V lost 5 bases, and 9 bases had no gene match. The CDR3 contains 16 residues. The CDR3 coding sequence is TGTGCCAGCAGCCTATCTAGCGGGTGGAGCCAAGAGACCCAGTACTTC. Its protein is CASSLSSGWSQETQYF.